The rows below give T cell receptor beta chains drawn from one sample of a study of T cells in Graves' hyperthyroidism and ophthalmopathy. TCRdb reanalysed the multiplex PCR reads using MiXCR and keeps one entry per CDR3 protein. The data hold more than 300,000 distinct CDR3 sequences, with about 18% observed a single time. The material sequenced was blood. These receptors originate from a woman aged 30 to 39 with Graves' hyperthyroidism that later progressed to Graves' ophthalmopathy. Both conserved end residues are part of each CDR3. D genes are given only for firm matches. Expanded clones are given a class, and other clones once, few, many or no size at all.

V	J	size	D	DNA	CDR3
TRBV5-1	TRBJ1-5	.	.	TGTGCCAGCAGCTTTGGCTCAGTTAGCAATCAGCCCCAGCATTTT	CASSFGSVSNQPQHF
TRBV7-9	TRBJ2-5	many	.	TGTGCCAGCAGCTCCCCGTGGGGACAAGAGACCCAGTACTTC	CASSSPWGQETQYF
TRBV2	TRBJ1-3	few	.	TGTGCCAGCGACGGGGGCACTGGAAACACCATATATTTT	CASDGGTGNTIYF
TRBV2	TRBJ2-2	medium-sized	.	TGTGCCAGCAGGACCTCCCCGAGGGCGAACACCGGGGAGCTGTTTTTT	CASRTSPRANTGELFF
TRBV28	TRBJ1-3	few	.	TGTGCCAGCAGTTTGACAGATTCTGGAAACACCATATATTTT	CASSLTDSGNTIYF
TRBV7-8	TRBJ2-5	.	TRBD1	TGTGCCAGCAGCTTAGAAATACAGGGGGCGTGGGAGACCCAGTACTTC	CASSLEIQGAWETQYF
TRBV5-1	TRBJ2-7	many	TRBD1	TGCGCCAGCAGCCCGACGGACAGGGGACACGAGCAGTACTTC	CASSPTDRGHEQYF
TRBV20-1	TRBJ1-2	few	.	TGCAGTGCTAGAGATAGCGGGAACTATGGCTACACCTTC	CSARDSGNYGYTF
TRBV9	TRBJ2-7	.	.	TGTGCCAGCAGCGTAGGTCCTAGCAAAGGAAGGGAGCAGTACTTC	CASSVGPSKGREQYF
TRBV2	TRBJ2-1	.	TRBD2	TGTGTCAGCAGGAGACTAGCGGGGGCCCCAGACGCCTACAATGAGCAGTTCTTC	CVSRRLAGAPDAYNEQFF
TRBV10-2	TRBJ2-3	.	TRBD2	TGCGCCAGCAGTGCCGGACTAGCGGGGGGCCCGAAATACACAGATACGCAGTATTTT	CASSAGLAGGPKYTDTQYF
TRBV7-9	TRBJ2-5	many	.	TGTGCCAGCAGCTTTTCGGGTCTCGAGGTGGCCCAGTACTTC	CASSFSGLEVAQYF
TRBV20-1	TRBJ2-1	many	.	TGCAGTGCTAGTAGGGCTATGGGGGGCCGTTTCAATGAGCAGTTCTTC	CSASRAMGGRFNEQFF
TRBV28	TRBJ1-2	.	.	TGTGCCAGCAGTTTCCGAGGGGCGAACTATGGCTACACCTTC	CASSFRGANYGYTF
TRBV20-1	TRBJ2-5	many	.	TGCAGTGCTTCCCCCCTCCAAGAGACCCAGTACTTC	CSASPLQETQYF
TRBV2	TRBJ2-5	many	.	TGTGCCAGCAGTGAACGGGATCGGGAGACCCAGTACTTC	CASSERDRETQYF
TRBV4-1	TRBJ1-1	.	TRBD1	TGCGCCAGCAGCCAAGTAGGGGACAGCATGAACACTGAAGCTTTCTTT	CASSQVGDSMNTEAFF
TRBV7-9	TRBJ2-7	few	.	TGTGCCAGCAGCTTACAGGGGCTGGGGGAGCAGTACTTC	CASSLQGLGEQYF
TRBV6-9	TRBJ1-5	few	.	TGTGCCAGACAGAGAAGAAGTCAGCCCCAGCATTTT	CARQRRSQPQHF
TRBV15	TRBJ2-1	many	TRBD2	TGTGCCACCAGCGAAGGGGGACCGTCGGGACTAGCATGGGACAATGAGCAGTTCTTC	CATSEGGPSGLAWDNEQFF
TRBV3-1	TRBJ2-1	.	.	TGTGCCAGCAGCCAAGAATCCGGGTACATCTCCTACAATGAGCAGTTCTTC	CASSQESGYISYNEQFF
TRBV11-1	TRBJ2-5	few	.	TGTGCCAGCAGCTCCCCCCCGATCCCGGAGACCCAGTACTTC	CASSSPPIPETQYF
TRBV24-1	TRBJ2-1	.	.	TGTGCCACCAGTGATTTGCGTGTTAATGAGCAGTTCTTC	CATSDLRVNEQFF
TRBV14	TRBJ2-7	many	.	TGTGCCAGCAGCCAAGGGCTGAACGAGCAGTACTTC	CASSQGLNEQYF
TRBV28	TRBJ2-7	many	.	TGTGCCAGCAGTTTATGGCAGGGCCCCTACGAGCAGTACTTC	CASSLWQGPYEQYF
TRBV6-1	TRBJ2-5	.	.	TGTGCCAGCAGAACCAGGCAAGAGACCCAGTACTTC	CASRTRQETQYF
TRBV30	TRBJ1-1	.	TRBD1	TGTGCCTGGAGCTTGTGGGGACAGGGGATAAAAACTGAAGCTTTCTTT	CAWSLWGQGIKTEAFF
TRBV12-3/TRBV12-4	TRBJ2-7	many	.	TGTGCCAGCAGTCTTGGGGCGGGGCGTGCGACCTACGAGCAGTACTTC	CASSLGAGRATYEQYF
TRBV20-1	TRBJ1-1	many	.	TGCAGTGCCAAAGGGCGGAACCAGAACACTGAAGCTTTCTTT	CSAKGRNQNTEAFF
TRBV30	TRBJ1-2	many	.	TGTGCCTGGATTGAGACCTCAGGGTCGCGGGGCTACACCTTC	CAWIETSGSRGYTF
TRBV20-1	TRBJ1-5	.	.	TGCAGTGCTGTCACAGGGAATCAGCCCCAGCATTTT	CSAVTGNQPQHF
TRBV10-2	TRBJ2-7	many	TRBD2	TGCGCCAGCAGTCCACTAGCGGGAGACGAGCAGTACTTC	CASSPLAGDEQYF
TRBV20-1	TRBJ2-3	few	TRBD2	TGCAGTGCTCAGCAAATCCTAGCGGGGGGTTCAGATACGCAGTATTTT	CSAQQILAGGSDTQYF
TRBV29-1	TRBJ2-7	.	.	TGCAGCGTTCAAGCCCTGGGCTACGAGCAGTACTTC	CSVQALGYEQYF
TRBV7-2	TRBJ2-2	.	.	TGTGCCAGCAGCCCGAGGGGGGGGCCTTACACCGGGGAGCTGTTTTTT	CASSPRGGPYTGELFF
TRBV18	TRBJ2-1	.	.	TGTGCCAGCTCACCAATGGAGGCTCAGTTCTTC	CASSPMEAQFF
TRBV11-2	TRBJ2-2	many	.	TGTGCCAGCAGCGCTCAACTAGGCACCGGGGAGCTGTTTTTT	CASSAQLGTGELFF
TRBV6-1	TRBJ2-5	many	.	TGTGCCAGCAGTCTGACTAGGCCAGAGACCCAGTACTTC	CASSLTRPETQYF
TRBV28	TRBJ1-1	few	.	TGTGCCAGCAATCGGCTGTCCTTGAACACTGAAGCTTTCTTT	CASNRLSLNTEAFF
TRBV6-2/TRBV6-3	TRBJ2-7	few	TRBD2	TGTGCCAGCAGTTCCTCGCTAGCGGGAGCTGGCGAGCAGTACTTC	CASSSSLAGAGEQYF
TRBV7-9	TRBJ2-7	many	TRBD1	TGTGCCAGCAGCTTAGGACAGGGAGAAGGCTACGAGCAGTACTTC	CASSLGQGEGYEQYF
TRBV20-1	TRBJ2-7	few	.	TGCAGTGCTAGAGTTGGTAACTACGAGCAGTACTTC	CSARVGNYEQYF
TRBV20-1	TRBJ2-2	many	TRBD2	TGCAGTGCGAGAACAGGACTAGCGGGGTCGAACACCGGGGAGCTGTTTTTT	CSARTGLAGSNTGELFF
TRBV5-1	TRBJ2-1	.	.	TGCGCCAGCAGCTTGGTGAGTACCCTCAGAGGAGAGCAGTTCTTC	CASSLVSTLRGEQFF
TRBV11-2	TRBJ2-1	many	.	TGTGCCAGCAGCGTAAACTCTGTAAGCTCCTACAATGAGCAGTTCTTC	CASSVNSVSSYNEQFF
TRBV2	TRBJ2-1	many	.	TGTGCCAGCAGTGAAGCTAGGCGCAATGAGCAGTTCTTC	CASSEARRNEQFF
TRBV19	TRBJ1-1	few	.	TGTGCCAGTAGTACGTGGGGGACTGAAGCTTTCTTT	CASSTWGTEAFF
TRBV12-3/TRBV12-4	TRBJ1-5	.	TRBD1	TGTGCCAGCAGGGGGACAGGGCTTGGCAATCAGCCCCAGCATTTT	CASRGTGLGNQPQHF
TRBV6-5	TRBJ2-7	many	.	TGTGCCAGCAGTTACTTTACGGACCCTCGCGAGCAGTACTTC	CASSYFTDPREQYF
TRBV28	TRBJ1-4	few	.	TGTGCCAGCAGTTTAGGGGGTTGGACTAATGAAAAACTGTTTTTT	CASSLGGWTNEKLFF
TRBV28	TRBJ1-6	many	.	TGTGCCAGCAGTGAGGGACAAGTCCGTTCACCCCTCCACTTT	CASSEGQVRSPLHF
TRBV12-3/TRBV12-4	TRBJ1-1	.	.	TGTGCCAGCAGTTTACGGGTAGGAGACACTGAAGCTTTCTTT	CASSLRVGDTEAFF
TRBV3-1	TRBJ2-1	few	.	TGTGCCAGCAGCCAAGCCCTACTAGTCAGGTCCTACAATGAGCAGTTCTTC	CASSQALLVRSYNEQFF
TRBV15	TRBJ2-7	.	.	TGTGCCACCAGCAGAGGACAGACCTACGAGCAGTACTTC	CATSRGQTYEQYF
TRBV27	TRBJ1-5	many	.	TGTGCCAGCGGTGATCAGCCCCAGCATTTT	CASGDQPQHF
TRBV9	TRBJ2-1	.	.	TGTGCCAGCAGCGTAAGCGAGCGGACCAGCTCCTACAATGAGCAGTTCTTC	CASSVSERTSSYNEQFF
TRBV9	TRBJ2-1	.	TRBD2	TGTGCCAGCAGCGGCCCAAGCGGGAGGAATTACAATGAGCAGTTCTTC	CASSGPSGRNYNEQFF
TRBV6-1	TRBJ1-2	many	.	TGTGCCAGCAGTACGTTACGACCCTTGGCAGATGGCTACACCTTC	CASSTLRPLADGYTF
TRBV20-1	TRBJ1-1	many	.	TGCAGTGCTAGTCGAACAGGGAACACTGAAGCTTTCTTT	CSASRTGNTEAFF
TRBV11-2	TRBJ2-7	many	.	TGTGCCAGCTGGTGGCAGAGGGTTGACAGCCCCTACGAGCAGTACTTC	CASWWQRVDSPYEQYF